A single sample is the source of the 15 T cell receptor beta chains below, sequenced in a study of PD-L1 blockade in urothelial cancer. Assay used: immunoSEQ multiplex PCR; TCRdb lists only in-frame clones, some missing. The sample lists about 57,000 clones; 81% were seen once. Regarding time point: pretreatment peripheral blood. Sequences were derived from PBMCs, sampled around atezolizumab (anti-PD-L1) treatment. The source of these receptors is an older man with urothelial cancer.

This clone was recorded only once. This chain joins TRBV28 and TRBJ1-1, with a tentative D call TRBD1 (5 bases). The ends were cut back, 1 base at V and 4 bases at J, with 10 bases in the middle. The CDR3 is 14 residues long. The V gene's germline CDR1 is MDHEN and CDR2 SYDVKM. The CDR3 DNA reads TGTGCCAGCAGTTTATCAGGGAGGGCCACTGAAGCTTTCTTT. It is translated as CASSLSGRATEAFF.

This rearrangement joins TRBV2 to TRBJ1-1; 8 nucleotides agree with TRBD1. The CDR3 loop spans 18 amino acids. Germline assignment: CDR1 SNHLY and CDR2 FYNNEI. V was clipped by 0 bases and J by 4 bases; unmatched bases: 13. CDR3 loop: CASSEALLGRGLSTEAFF. The CDR3 coding sequence is TGTGCCAGCAGTGAAGCGCTTCTGGGCAGGGGGCTAAGCACTGAAGCTTTCTTT.

The chain has TRBV2 and TRBJ1-2, with TRBD1 as a possible D gene (6 bases). The CDR3 sequence is 14 residues long. Looked up from germline, CDR1 is SNHLY and CDR2 is FYNNEI. V shed 8 bases and J shed 2 bases, with 15 bases lying between them. CDR3 sequence: CASLLGGANYGYTF. Written as DNA, the CDR3 is TGTGCCAGCCTACTTGGGGGCGCCAACTATGGCTACACCTTC. Full variable domain (remainder filled in from reference TRBV2 and TRBJ1-2): EPEVTQTPSHQVTQMGQEVILRCVPISNHLYFYWYRQILGQKVEFLVSFYNNEISEKSEIFDDQFSVERPDGSNFTLKIRSTKLEDSAMYFCASLLGGANYGYTFGSGTRLTVV.

The V call is TRBV7-2, the J call TRBJ1-1; D is ambiguous. Germline V lookup: CDR1 SGHTA, CDR2 FQGNSA. V was clipped by 3 bases and J by 5 bases, with 10 bases between them. The length of the CDR3 is 13 residues. The CDR3 DNA reads TGTGCCAGCAGCTTTGGTGCGGGTACTGAAGCTTTCTTT. Translated: CASSFGAGTEAFF.

The chain joins TRBV9 to TRBJ1-2; 7 nucleotides line up with TRBD1. The germline V gene encodes CDR1 SGDLS and CDR2 YYNGEE. The CDR3 is made up of 12 amino acids. J lost 8 bases, V lost 2 bases, and 3 bases had no gene match. The CDR3 is CASSVTGNGYTF. In DNA, the CDR3 is TGTGCCAGCAGCGTGACAGGGAACGGCTACACCTTC. The variable domain in full, with the rest retrieved from reference TRBV9 and TRBJ1-2, is DSGVTQTPKHLITATGQRVTLRCSPRSGDLSVYWYQQSLDQGLQFLIQYYNGEERAKGNILERFSAQQFPDLHSELNLSSLELGDSALYFCASSVTGNGYTFGSGTRLTVV.

The chain is built from TRBV9 and TRBJ1-5, with no clear D. The CDR3 is made up of 15 amino acids. V was trimmed by 0 bases and J by 5 bases, leaving 12 bases between them. Germline V gene lookup returns CDR1 SGDLS and CDR2 YYNGEE. CDR3 DNA: TGTGCCAGCAGCGTAGAGGGCGGGATCTATCAGCCCCAGCATTTT. Its protein is CASSVEGGIYQPQHF.

The rearrangement links TRBV27 to TRBJ1-4; D remains ambiguous. Germline V gene data show CDR1 as MNHEY and CDR2 as SMNVEV (reference sequence). V shed 8 bases and J shed 8 bases, with 15 bases lying between them. CDR3 length: 13 residues. The CDR3 loop reads CASSRGAGEKLFF. Written as DNA, the CDR3 is TGTGCCAGCTCCCGAGGTGCTGGGGAAAAACTGTTTTTT.

The table lists this clone with a count of one. The chain combines TRBV2 with TRBJ1-5, with 10 bases matching TRBD1. The CDR3 runs 15 residues. Looked up from germline, CDR1 is SNHLY and CDR2 is FYNNEI. The V segment lost 4 bases and the J segment 5 bases; nucleotides outside the gene matches: 5. The CDR3 spells CASSGQGAGYQPQHF. The CDR3 DNA reads as TGTGCCAGCAGTGGACAGGGGGCAGGATATCAGCCCCAGCATTTT.

The rearrangement links TRBV14 to TRBJ1-2, with D possibly TRBD1 on 5 matching bases. V was shortened by 2 bases and J by 8 bases, with 15 bases between the two germline ends. Germline-derived CDR1 and CDR2 are SGHDN and FVKESK. The CDR3 contains 14 residues. The CDR3 here is CASSQSISGKGYTF. DNA of the CDR3: TGTGCCAGCAGCCAATCAATATCAGGGAAGGGCTACACCTTC.

The J gene is TRBJ2-7, the V gene TRBV27, with 8 bases fitting TRBD1. This CDR3 comprises 14 residues. Germline V lookup: CDR1 MNHEY, CDR2 SMNVEV (reference sequence). V trimming: 3 bases; J trimming: 4 bases; junction bases outside the gene matches: 5. DNA of the CDR3: TGTGCCAGCAGTTTCGGACAGGGAATTTACGAGCAGTACTTC. Translated: CASSFGQGIYEQYF.

The genes are TRBV5-4 and TRBJ1-1; 7 bases line up with TRBD1. In germline, CDR1 is SGHNT, CDR2 YYREEE (reference sequence). The length of the CDR3 is 15 residues. Losses at the gene ends were 5 bases for V and 1 base for J; bases not matched to a gene: 8. The CDR3: CASSSEGTANTEAFF. CDR3 DNA: TGTGCCAGCAGTTCAGAAGGGACAGCGAACACTGAAGCTTTCTTT. The whole variable domain, filled in from reference TRBV5-4 and TRBJ1-1, reads ETGVTQSPTHLIKTRGQQVTLRCSSQSGHNTVSWYQQALGQGPQFIFQYYREEENGRGNFPPRFSGLQFPNYSSELNVNALELDDSALYLCASSSEGTANTEAFFGQGTRLTVV.

CDR3 coding DNA: TGTGCCAGCAGCTCCCAGGGTTATGAGCAGTTCTTC. It translates to CASSSQGYEQFF. The chain carries TRBV11-3 and TRBJ2-1, with D tentatively TRBD1 (5 bases). Trimming removed 4 bases at V and 8 bases at J, with 9 bases between. In germline, CDR1 is SGHNT, CDR2 YENEEA. This CDR3 spans 12 amino acids.

This chain joins TRBV10-3 and TRBJ1-2; the D gene is possibly TRBD1 (6 bases). Trimming pared 6 bases from V and 7 bases from J, leaving 12 bases between. The CDR3 length is 12 residues. The germline V gene encodes CDR1 ENHRY and CDR2 SYGVKD. The CDR3 DNA follows: TGTGCCATCAGCCCTTCAGGGGTTGGCTACACCTTC. It codes for CAISPSGVGYTF.

Comment on this clone: Germline and junction disagree at one end, which may indicate a read error. This chain uses TRBV5-4 with TRBJ1-2, with D possibly TRBD1 on 6 matching bases. There are 15 residues in the CDR3. In germline, CDR1 is SGHNT, CDR2 YYREEE (reference sequence). The DNA for the CDR3 is TGTGCCAGCAGCCCAAACAGGGCTGGCGACTATGGCTACATCTTC. Translated, it gives CASSPNRAGDYGYIF.

This clone counts as large. Other DNA sequences from this sample encode an identical CDR3 as well. The chain is built from TRBV6-5 and TRBJ2-7, with 8 bases matching TRBD1. J was trimmed by 4 bases and V by 5 bases; bases with no gene match: 7. The CDR3 totals 14 residues. Germline V gene data show CDR1 as MNHEY and CDR2 as SVGAGI. CDR3 region: CASSPGTGSYEQYF. CDR3 nucleotide sequence: TGTGCCAGCAGTCCCGGGACAGGCTCATACGAGCAGTACTTC.